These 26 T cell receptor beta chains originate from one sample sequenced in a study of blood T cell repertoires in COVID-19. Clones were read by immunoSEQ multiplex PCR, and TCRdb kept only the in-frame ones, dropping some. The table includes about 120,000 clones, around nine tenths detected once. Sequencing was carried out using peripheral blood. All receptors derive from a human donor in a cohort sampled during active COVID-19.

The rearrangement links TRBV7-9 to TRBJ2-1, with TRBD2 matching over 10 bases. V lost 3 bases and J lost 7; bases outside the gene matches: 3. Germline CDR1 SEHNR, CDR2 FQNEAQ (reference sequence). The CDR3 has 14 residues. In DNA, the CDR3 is TGTGCCAGCAGCTTTAGCGGGAGGAGTAATGAGCAGTTCTTC. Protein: CASSFSGRSNEQFF.

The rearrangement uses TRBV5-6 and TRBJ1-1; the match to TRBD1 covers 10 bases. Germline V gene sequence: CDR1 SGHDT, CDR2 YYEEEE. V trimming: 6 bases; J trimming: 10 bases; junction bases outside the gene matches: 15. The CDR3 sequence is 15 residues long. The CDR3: CASTREGQGFFAAFF. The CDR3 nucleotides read TGTGCCAGCACCCGGGAGGGACAGGGGTTCTTTGCAGCTTTCTTT.

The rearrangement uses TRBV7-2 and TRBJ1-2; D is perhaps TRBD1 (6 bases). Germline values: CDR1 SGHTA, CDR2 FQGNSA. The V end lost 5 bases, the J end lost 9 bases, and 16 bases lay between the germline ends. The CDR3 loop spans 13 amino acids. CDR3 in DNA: TGTGCCAGCAGCCACCCCGGACGGGACAGCTACACCTTC. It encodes CASSHPGRDSYTF.

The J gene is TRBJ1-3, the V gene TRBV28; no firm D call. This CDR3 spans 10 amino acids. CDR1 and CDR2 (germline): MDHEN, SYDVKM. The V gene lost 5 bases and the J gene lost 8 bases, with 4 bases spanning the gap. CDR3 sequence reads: CASSRDTIYF. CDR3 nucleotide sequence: TGTGCCAGCAGTCGGGACACCATATATTTT.

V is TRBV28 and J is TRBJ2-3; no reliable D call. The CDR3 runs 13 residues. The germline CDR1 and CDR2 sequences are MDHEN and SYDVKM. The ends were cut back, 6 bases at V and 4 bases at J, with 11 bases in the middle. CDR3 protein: CASSPAAADTQYF. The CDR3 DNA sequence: TGTGCCAGCAGCCCTGCTGCGGCAGATACGCAGTATTTT.

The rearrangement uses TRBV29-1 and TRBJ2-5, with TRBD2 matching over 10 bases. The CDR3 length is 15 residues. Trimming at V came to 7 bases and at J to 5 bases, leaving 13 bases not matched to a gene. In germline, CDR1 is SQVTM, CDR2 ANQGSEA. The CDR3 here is CSASPGTSEQETQYF. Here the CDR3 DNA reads TGCAGCGCCTCCCCTGGGACTAGCGAGCAGGAGACCCAGTACTTC.

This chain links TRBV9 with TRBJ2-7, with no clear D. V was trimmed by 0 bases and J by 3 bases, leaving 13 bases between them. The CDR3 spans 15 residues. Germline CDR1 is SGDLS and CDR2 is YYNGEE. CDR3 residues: CASSVANTPRYEQYF. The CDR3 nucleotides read TGTGCCAGCAGCGTAGCCAACACCCCTCGCTACGAGCAGTACTTC. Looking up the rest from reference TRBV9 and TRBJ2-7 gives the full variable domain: DSGVTQTPKHLITATGQRVTLRCSPRSGDLSVYWYQQSLDQGLQFLIQYYNGEERAKGNILERFSAQQFPDLHSELNLSSLELGDSALYFCASSVANTPRYEQYFGPGTRLTVT.

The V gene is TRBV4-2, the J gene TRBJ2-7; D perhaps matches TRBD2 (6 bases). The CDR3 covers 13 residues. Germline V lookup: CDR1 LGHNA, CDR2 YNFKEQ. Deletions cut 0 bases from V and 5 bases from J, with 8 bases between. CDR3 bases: TGTGCCAGCAGCCAAGATCGGGGGAACGAGCAGTACTTC. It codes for CASSQDRGNEQYF.

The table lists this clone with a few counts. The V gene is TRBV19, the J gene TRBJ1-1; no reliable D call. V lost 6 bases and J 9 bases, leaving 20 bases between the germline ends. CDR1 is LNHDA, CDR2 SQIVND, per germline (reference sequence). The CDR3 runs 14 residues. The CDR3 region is CASRIGAGGGKAFF. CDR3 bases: TGTGCCAGTAGGATCGGAGCAGGCGGCGGGAAAGCTTTCTTT.

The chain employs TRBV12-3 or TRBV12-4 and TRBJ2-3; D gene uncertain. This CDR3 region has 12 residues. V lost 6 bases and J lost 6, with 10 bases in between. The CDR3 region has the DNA TGTGCCAGCAGCATCCATGGCGATACGCAGTATTTT. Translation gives CASSIHGDTQYF.

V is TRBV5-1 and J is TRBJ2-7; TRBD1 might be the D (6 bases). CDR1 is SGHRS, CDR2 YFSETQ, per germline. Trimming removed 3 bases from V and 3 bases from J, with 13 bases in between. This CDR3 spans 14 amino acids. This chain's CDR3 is CASSSRTDSYEQYF. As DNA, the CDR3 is TGCGCCAGCAGCTCTCGGACGGACAGCTACGAGCAGTACTTC.

As DNA, the CDR3 is TGTGCCAGCAGTGTGACCCGGGACAGCCTCGCGGGGAAACTGTTTTTT. This encodes CASSVTRDSLAGKLFF. This sequence joins TRBV2 and TRBJ1-4; 7 nucleotides align to TRBD1. CDR1 SNHLY and CDR2 FYNNEI come from the germline V gene. V shed 4 bases, J shed 11 bases, and the junction held 16 bases outside the gene matches. There are 16 residues in the CDR3. The whole variable domain, filled in from reference TRBV2 and TRBJ1-4, reads EPEVTQTPSHQVTQMGQEVILRCVPISNHLYFYWYRQILGQKVEFLVSFYNNEISEKSEIFDDQFSVERPDGSNFTLKIRSTKLEDSAMYFCASSVTRDSLAGKLFFGSGTQLSVL.

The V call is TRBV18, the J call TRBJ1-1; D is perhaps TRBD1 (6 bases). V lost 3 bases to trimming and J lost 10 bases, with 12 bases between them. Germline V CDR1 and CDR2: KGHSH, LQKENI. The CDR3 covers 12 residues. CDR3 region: CASSPEGGAAFF. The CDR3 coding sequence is TGTGCCAGCTCACCCGAGGGGGGGGCAGCTTTCTTT.

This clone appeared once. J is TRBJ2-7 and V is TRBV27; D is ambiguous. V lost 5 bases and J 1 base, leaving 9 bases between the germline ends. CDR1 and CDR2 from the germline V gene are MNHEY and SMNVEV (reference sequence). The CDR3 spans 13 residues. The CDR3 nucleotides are TGTGCCAGCAGTAAGCCCGGGTCCTACGAGCAGTACTTC. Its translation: CASSKPGSYEQYF.

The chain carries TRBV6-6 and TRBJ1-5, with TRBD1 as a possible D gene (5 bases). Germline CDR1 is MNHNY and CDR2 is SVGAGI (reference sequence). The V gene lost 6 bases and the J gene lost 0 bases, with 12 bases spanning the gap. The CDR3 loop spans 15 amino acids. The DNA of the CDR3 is TGTGCCAGCAGCAAAGGACAAGTTAGCAATCAGCCCCAGCATTTT. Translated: CASSKGQVSNQPQHF.

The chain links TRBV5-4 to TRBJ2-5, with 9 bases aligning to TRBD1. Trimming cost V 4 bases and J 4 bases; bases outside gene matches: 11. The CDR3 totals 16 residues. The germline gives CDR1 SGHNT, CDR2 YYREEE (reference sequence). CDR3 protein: CASSEFTGGGGETQYF. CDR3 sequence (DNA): TGTGCCAGCAGCGAATTTACAGGGGGCGGCGGAGAGACCCAGTACTTC.

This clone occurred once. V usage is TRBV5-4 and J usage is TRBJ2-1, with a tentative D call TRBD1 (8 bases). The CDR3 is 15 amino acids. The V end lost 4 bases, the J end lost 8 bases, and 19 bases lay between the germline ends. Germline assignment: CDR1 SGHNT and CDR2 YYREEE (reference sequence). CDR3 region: CASSIRTGREHEQFF. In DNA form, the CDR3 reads TGTGCCAGCAGCATACGGACAGGGAGGGAGCATGAGCAGTTCTTC.

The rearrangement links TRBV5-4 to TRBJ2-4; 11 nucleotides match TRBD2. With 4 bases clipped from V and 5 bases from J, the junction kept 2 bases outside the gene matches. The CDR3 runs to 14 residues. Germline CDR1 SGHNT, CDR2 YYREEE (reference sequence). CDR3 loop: CASSPLAGENIQYF. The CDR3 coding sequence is TGTGCCAGCAGCCCACTAGCGGGAGAAAACATTCAGTACTTC. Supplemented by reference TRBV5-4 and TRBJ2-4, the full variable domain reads ETGVTQSPTHLIKTRGQQVTLRCSSQSGHNTVSWYQQALGQGPQFIFQYYREEENGRGNFPPRFSGLQFPNYSSELNVNALELDDSALYLCASSPLAGENIQYFGAGTRLSVL.

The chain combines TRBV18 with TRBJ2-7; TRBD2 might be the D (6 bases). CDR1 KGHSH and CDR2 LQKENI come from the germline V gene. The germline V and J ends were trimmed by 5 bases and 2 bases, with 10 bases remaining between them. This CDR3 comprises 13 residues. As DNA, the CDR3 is TGTGCCAGCTCAGATCCGGGAGCCTACGAGCAGTACTTC. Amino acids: CASSDPGAYEQYF. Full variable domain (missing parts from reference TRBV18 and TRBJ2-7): NAGVMQNPRHLVRRRGQEARLRCSPMKGHSHVYWYRQLPEEGLKFMVYLQKENIIDESGMPKERFSAEFPKEGPSILRIQQVVRGDSAAYFCASSDPGAYEQYFGPGTRLTVT.

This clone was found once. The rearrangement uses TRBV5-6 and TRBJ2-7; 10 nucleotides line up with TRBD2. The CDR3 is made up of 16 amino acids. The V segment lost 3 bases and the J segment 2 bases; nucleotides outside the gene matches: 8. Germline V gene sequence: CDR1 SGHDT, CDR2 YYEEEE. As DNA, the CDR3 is TGTGCCAGCAGCTCCCCCGGACTAGCGGAAACCTACGAGCAGTACTTC. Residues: CASSSPGLAETYEQYF.

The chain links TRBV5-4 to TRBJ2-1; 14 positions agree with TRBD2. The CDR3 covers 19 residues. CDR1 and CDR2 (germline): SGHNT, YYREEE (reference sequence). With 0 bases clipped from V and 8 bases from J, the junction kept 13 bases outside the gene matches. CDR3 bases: TGTGCCAGCAGCTTGGGCAACCCCGGGACTAGCGGGAGCATTGATGAGCAGTTCTTC. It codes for CASSLGNPGTSGSIDEQFF.

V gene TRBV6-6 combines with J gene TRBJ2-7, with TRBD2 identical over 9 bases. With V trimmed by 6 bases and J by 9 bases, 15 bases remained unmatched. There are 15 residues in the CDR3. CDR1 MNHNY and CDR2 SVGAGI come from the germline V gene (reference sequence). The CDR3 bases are TGTGCCAGCAGAGATATAGCGGGAGAATCCCGACGGCAGTACTTC. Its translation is CASRDIAGESRRQYF.

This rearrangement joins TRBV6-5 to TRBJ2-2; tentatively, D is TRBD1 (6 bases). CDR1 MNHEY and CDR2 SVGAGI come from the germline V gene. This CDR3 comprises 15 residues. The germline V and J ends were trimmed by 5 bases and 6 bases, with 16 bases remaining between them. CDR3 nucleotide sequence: TGTGCCAGCAGTCCCTCTGGGGGCAGCTCCGGGGAGCTGTTTTTT. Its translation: CASSPSGGSSGELFF.

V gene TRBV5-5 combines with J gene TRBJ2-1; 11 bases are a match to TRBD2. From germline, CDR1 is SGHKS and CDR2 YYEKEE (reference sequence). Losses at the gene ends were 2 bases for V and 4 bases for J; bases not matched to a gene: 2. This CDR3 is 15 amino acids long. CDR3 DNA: TGTGCCAGCAGCTTCGGGACTAGCGGATACAATGAGCAGTTCTTC. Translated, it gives CASSFGTSGYNEQFF.

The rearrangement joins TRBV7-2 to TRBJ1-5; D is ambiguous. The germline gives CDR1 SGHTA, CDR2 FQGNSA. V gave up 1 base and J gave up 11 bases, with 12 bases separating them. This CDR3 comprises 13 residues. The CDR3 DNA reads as TGTGCCAGCAGCTTAGAAGAGGGTAGAGCCCAGCATTTT. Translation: CASSLEEGRAQHF. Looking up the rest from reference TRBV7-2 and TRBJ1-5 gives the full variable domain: GAGVSQSPSNKVTEKGKDVELRCDPISGHTALYWYRQSLGQGLEFLIYFQGNSAPDKSGLPSDRFSAERTGGSVSTLTIQRTQQEDSAVYLCASSLEEGRAQHFGDGTRLSIL.

CDR3 in amino acids: CASSTPNSGNTIYF. DNA of the CDR3: TGTGCTAGCTCGACACCGAACTCTGGAAACACCATATATTTT. V gene TRBV12-5 combines with J gene TRBJ1-3, with D unresolved. This CDR3 has 14 amino acids. Germline V gene sequence: CDR1 LGHNT, CDR2 FRNRAP. The V and J ends lost 9 bases and 0 bases respectively, with 12 bases between them.